Included here is one T cell receptor (beta chain) sequence, with context. Some clones are missing from TCRdb's copy, which holds only in-frame ones; the method was immunoSEQ multiplex PCR. The sample lists around 140,000 clones, more than 70% seen once, with 25% to 30% in the top ten. This sample is part of a study of blood T cell repertoires in COVID-19. Study summary: Some COVID-19 samples were acute and others convalescent; all came from the United States, Italy and Spain. PBMCs, B-cell-depleted T cells, or T cells provided the cDNA or gDNA that made up the material.

The CDR3 totals 14 residues. Germline CDR1 is SEHNR and CDR2 is FQNEAQ (reference sequence). V was trimmed by 2 bases and J by 3 bases, leaving 11 bases between them. The J gene is TRBJ2-7, the V gene TRBV7-9, with D possibly being TRBD1 (6 bases). This sequence was found in a human donor in a cohort sampled during active COVID-19. The sequenced sample consisted of peripheral blood. CDR3 nucleotide sequence: TGTGCCAGCAGCTTAAAGGGGGATGACTACGAGCAGTACTTC. It yields the protein CASSLKGDDYEQYF.